One and the same sample provided the 20 T cell receptor beta chains below, sequenced in a study of blood T cell repertoires in COVID-19. Repertoires were generated with immunoSEQ multiplex PCR, while TCRdb's copy carries only in-frame clones and drops some. The table shows 75,000 to 90,000 clones, with approximately 80% occurring only once. Sequencing was performed on peripheral blood. These receptors were collected from a woman aged 70 to 79 with acute or convalescent COVID-19.

The V and J genes are TRBV11-2 and TRBJ1-1; D unclear. Germline V CDR1 and CDR2: SGHAT, FQNNGV. The CDR3 is 14 residues long. Trimming stripped 3 bases from V and 1 base from J, with 9 bases between. CDR3 bases: TGTGCCAGCAGCTTCCCTCGACAGAACACTGAAGCTTTCTTT. Translating gives CASSFPRQNTEAFF.

The chain joins TRBV7-6 to TRBJ1-4; 8 bases are a match to TRBD1. This CDR3 has 15 amino acids. Trimming removed 5 bases from V and 8 bases from J; junction bases left unmatched: 10. Germline CDR1 SGHVS, CDR2 FNYEAQ. The CDR3, as DNA: TGTGCCAGCAGCCCCGGCCAGGGGGCAAGGGAAAAACTGTTTTTT. Translating gives CASSPGQGAREKLFF. Filled out from reference TRBV7-6 and TRBJ1-4, the complete variable domain reads GAGVSQSPRYKVTKRGQDVALRCDPISGHVSLYWYRQALGQGPEFLTYFNYEAQQDKSGLPNDRFSAERPEGSISTLTIQRTEQRDSAMYRCASSPGQGAREKLFFGSGTQLSVL.

CDR3 sequence reads: CASSLAGGNSQETQYF. The CDR3 nucleotides read TGCGCCAGCAGCCTAGCGGGGGGGAACTCACAAGAGACCCAGTACTTC. The V call is TRBV5-1, the J call TRBJ2-5; the match to TRBD2 covers 12 bases. There are 16 residues in the CDR3. Trimming took 4 bases from V and 2 from J; bases not matched to a gene: 6. Germline-derived CDR1 and CDR2 are SGHRS and YFSETQ.

The rearrangement links TRBV13 to TRBJ2-1; 8 bases map to TRBD2. From germline, CDR1 is PRHDT and CDR2 FYEKMQ (reference sequence). The trim removed 1 base at V and 3 bases at J, leaving 2 bases unmatched. The CDR3 spans 15 residues. The CDR3 loop is CASSLAAGVYNEQFF. DNA of the CDR3: TGTGCCAGCAGCTTAGCAGCGGGGGTCTACAATGAGCAGTTCTTC.

The chain is built from TRBV7-8 and TRBJ2-5, with TRBD1 matching 8 bases. The ends lost 5 bases at V and 5 bases at J; junction bases unmatched: 10. The CDR3 contains 15 residues. The germline CDR1 and CDR2 sequences are SGHVS and FQNEAQ. The CDR3, as DNA: TGTGCCAGCAGCACCGGGACAGGCGGTTACGAGACCCAGTACTTC. It codes for CASSTGTGGYETQYF. Using reference TRBV7-8 and TRBJ2-5 for the parts outside the CDR3, the full variable domain is GAGVSQSPRYKVAKRGQDVALRCDPISGHVSLFWYQQALGQGPEFLTYFQNEAQLDKSGLPSDRFFAERPEGSVSTLKIQRTQQEDSAVYLCASSTGTGGYETQYFGPGTRLLVL.

As concerns this clone: The sample contains more than one DNA sequence encoding this CDR3. The chain links TRBV5-4 to TRBJ2-7; D might be TRBD1 (6 bases). Trimming took 3 bases from V and 2 from J, leaving 15 bases between them. CDR3 length equals 15 residues. CDR1 is SGHNT and CDR2 is YYREEE in the germline V gene (reference sequence). This chain's CDR3 is CASSWGLGGTYEQYF. In nucleotides, the CDR3 is TGTGCCAGCAGCTGGGGGCTGGGTGGAACCTACGAGCAGTACTTC.

This chain uses TRBV7-3 with TRBJ1-1; 8 nucleotides agree with TRBD1. CDR3 length: 13 residues. Trimming took 8 bases from V and 2 from J; bases not matched to a gene: 4. Germline CDR1 and CDR2: SGHTA and FQGTGA. The CDR3 DNA reads as TGTGCCAGCTTCCAGGGGGCCAACACTGAAGCTTTCTTT. This sequence encodes CASFQGANTEAFF.

This clone was seen just once. The genes are TRBV7-2 and TRBJ1-1; D is ambiguous. Per the germline V gene, CDR1 is SGHTA and CDR2 is FQGNSA. The ends were cut back, 3 bases at V and 4 bases at J, with 18 bases in the middle. The CDR3 is made up of 16 amino acids. The DNA for the CDR3 is TGTGCCAGCAGCTTCCGTTTTTGGAGGGAGGGCACTGAAGCTTTCTTT. It codes for CASSFRFWREGTEAFF.

V is TRBV6-2 or TRBV6-3 and J is TRBJ2-1; 8 nucleotides line up with TRBD1. Germline-derived CDR1 and CDR2 are MNHEY and SVGEGT. CDR3 length equals 15 residues. V lost 6 bases and J lost 0; bases outside the gene matches: 4. The CDR3 sequence is CASSLTGGSYNEQFF. CDR3 coding DNA: TGTGCCAGCAGCCTTACAGGGGGCTCCTACAATGAGCAGTTCTTC.

V usage is TRBV11-2 and J usage is TRBJ1-1; D is undetermined. Germline assignment: CDR1 SGHAT and CDR2 FQNNGV. V was cut by 0 bases and J by 4 bases, with 9 bases left in between. The CDR3 is 14 amino acids. In DNA, the CDR3 is TGTGCCAGCAGCTTAGACCGGAGAGTCACTGAAGCTTTCTTT. This translates into CASSLDRRVTEAFF. The full variable domain, its missing parts supplied by reference TRBV11-2 and TRBJ1-1, is EAGVAQSPRYKIIEKRQSVAFWCNPISGHATLYWYQQILGQGPKLLIQFQNNGVVDDSQLPKDRFSAERLKGVDSTLKIQPAKLEDSAVYLCASSLDRRVTEAFFGQGTRLTVV.

This clone was counted a few times. The rearrangement links TRBV9 to TRBJ1-6; 7 bases are a match to TRBD1. Germline CDR1 SGDLS, CDR2 YYNGEE. The CDR3 covers 16 residues. Trimming took 4 bases from V and 2 from J; bases not matched to a gene: 6. The CDR3 DNA reads as TGTGCCAGCAGCAAAGAAGGACAGGCCTATAATTCACCCCTCCACTTT. Protein product: CASSKEGQAYNSPLHF.

The V gene is TRBV7-2, the J gene TRBJ1-2; tentative D call: TRBD1 (6 bases). This CDR3 has 18 residues. V lost 4 bases, J lost 5 bases, and 26 bases lay in between. Germline-derived CDR1 and CDR2 are SGHTA and FQGNSA. The chain's CDR3 is CASSSVAGTSIPLYGYTF. DNA for the CDR3: TGTGCCAGCAGCTCTGTCGCTGGGACATCGATCCCGCTTTATGGCTACACCTTC.

The chain joins TRBV3-1 (or the pseudogene TRBV3-2) to TRBJ2-7; a possible D gene is TRBD1 (5 bases). V dropped 2 bases and J dropped 1 base, with 15 bases sitting between them. Germline assignment: CDR1 LGHDT and CDR2 YNNKEL (reference sequence). This CDR3 contains 16 residues. CDR3 protein: CASSQSPRVLSYEQYF. As DNA, the CDR3 is TGTGCCAGCAGCCAATCCCCCAGGGTACTTTCCTACGAGCAGTACTTC.

The chain links TRBV7-8 to TRBJ2-7, with D possibly being TRBD2 (7 bases). The CDR3 contains 16 residues. Germline CDR1 SGHVS, CDR2 FQNEAQ. The V and J ends lost 0 bases and 5 bases respectively, with 17 bases between them. The CDR3 is CASSLAFGGAPNEQYF. The DNA for the CDR3 is TGTGCCAGCAGCTTAGCGTTTGGGGGGGCCCCGAACGAGCAGTACTTC.

This chain uses TRBV4-1 with TRBJ2-2; the D is unclear. This CDR3 spans 16 amino acids. Germline V CDR1 and CDR2: MGHRA, YSYEKL. The V end lost 1 base, the J end lost 0 bases, and 9 bases lay between the germline ends. CDR3 protein: CASSQVPVSNTGELFF. The CDR3 nucleotides read TGCGCCAGCAGCCAAGTCCCAGTTTCGAACACCGGGGAGCTGTTTTTT.

This clone was picked up a small number of times. The CDR3 loop reads CATSRGLPGQGYEQYF. The CDR3 DNA sequence: TGTGCCACCAGCAGAGGGCTTCCGGGACAGGGCTACGAGCAGTACTTC. The rearrangement joins TRBV15 to TRBJ2-7; 9 bases fit TRBD1. CDR3 length: 16 residues. The trim removed 1 base at V and 3 bases at J, leaving 7 bases unmatched. From germline, CDR1 is LNHNV and CDR2 YYDKDF (reference sequence). Drawing the rest from reference TRBV15 and TRBJ2-7, the complete variable domain is DAMVIQNPRYQVTQFGKPVTLSCSQTLNHNVMYWYQQKSSQAPKLLFHYYDKDFNNEADTPDNFQSRRPNTSFCFLDIRSPGLGDTAMYLCATSRGLPGQGYEQYFGPGTRLTVT.

CDR3 DNA: TGCGCCAGCAGTGAGACTAGCGGCGACTACGAGCAGTACTTC. Residues: CASSETSGDYEQYF. The chain joins TRBV10-2 to TRBJ2-7, with 8 bases identical to TRBD2. After removal of 2 bases from V and 3 bases from J, the junction contained 3 bases not matched to a gene. CDR3 size: 14 residues. CDR1 is WSHSY, CDR2 SAAADI, per germline.

This chain joins TRBV19 and TRBJ1-1; D call uncertain. Trimming shortened V by 3 bases and J by 5 bases, and 10 bases separated the two germline ends. The CDR3 is made up of 13 amino acids. Germline loops: CDR1 LNHDA, CDR2 SQIVND (reference sequence). DNA for the CDR3: TGTGCCAGTAGTATTATTGGAGTTACTGAAGCTTTCTTT. Protein: CASSIIGVTEAFF.

The chain is built from TRBV5-1 and TRBJ1-6, with D perhaps matching TRBD1 (6 bases). Germline loops: CDR1 SGHRS, CDR2 YFSETQ. V gave up 1 base and J gave up 8 bases, with 13 bases separating them. This CDR3 is built from 15 residues. CDR3 nucleotide sequence: TGCGCCAGCAGCTTGAGTCACAGGGCTGATTCACCCCTCCACTTT. This gives the protein CASSLSHRADSPLHF.

The rearrangement joins TRBV11-3 to TRBJ1-1; maybe TRBD1 (5 bases). Germline V CDR1 and CDR2: SGHNT, YENEEA. Trimming left V 3 bases short and J 1 base short, with 15 bases between. The CDR3 runs to 16 residues. The CDR3 spells CASSFSETVRNTEAFF. CDR3 bases: TGTGCCAGCAGCTTTTCTGAGACAGTAAGGAACACTGAAGCTTTCTTT.